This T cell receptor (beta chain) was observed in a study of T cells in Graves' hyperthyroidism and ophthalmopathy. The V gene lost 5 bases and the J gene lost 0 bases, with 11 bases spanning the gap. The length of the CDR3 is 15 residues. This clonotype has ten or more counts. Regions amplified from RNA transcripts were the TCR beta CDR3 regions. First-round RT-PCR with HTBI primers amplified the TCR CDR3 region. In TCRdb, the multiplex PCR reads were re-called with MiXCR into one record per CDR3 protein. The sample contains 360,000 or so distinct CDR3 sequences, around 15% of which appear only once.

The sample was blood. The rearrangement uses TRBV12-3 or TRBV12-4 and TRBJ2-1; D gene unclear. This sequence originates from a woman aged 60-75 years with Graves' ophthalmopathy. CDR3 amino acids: CASSPGRSSYNEQFF. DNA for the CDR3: TGTGCCAGCAGTCCCGGTAGGAGCTCCTACAATGAGCAGTTCTTC.